The clone carrying this TCR beta chain was seen only a few times. Per the original data handling: Reference gene primer amplification in the assay estimated nucleated cell counts. Clones were sequenced by immunoSEQ multiplex PCR, and TCRdb holds only the in-frame ones, with some missing. That table furnishes V, J and clone size, whereas the DNA furnished D and trimming. This repertoire shows approximately 50,000 clones, approximately 92% found once; its top ten account for under 7.5%. This record comes from a study of blood T cell repertoires in COVID-19. Study as a whole: Sites across the United States, Italy and Spain contributed samples from acute and convalescent COVID-19. Sample material is recorded as cDNA or gDNA derived from T cells, B-cell-depleted T cells, or PBMCs.

V was pared by 2 bases and J by 8 bases, with 16 bases between. Germline V gives CDR1 SGHNT, CDR2 YYREEE (reference sequence). There are 14 residues in the CDR3. Sequencing used peripheral blood. This receptor was identified in a man aged 45-65 years with active COVID-19. J is TRBJ1-2 and V is TRBV5-4; D is undetermined. CDR3: CASSFEVLTRGYTF. The CDR3 DNA is TGTGCCAGCAGCTTTGAAGTACTCACGCGCGGCTACACCTTC.